Each of the 24 T cell receptor beta chains below was sequenced from the same sample in a study of control samples from healthy donors and cancer patients. The table came from immunoSEQ multiplex PCR; TCRdb's copy has only in-frame clones and leaves some out. The profile covers 97,000 or so clones, with about 91% appearing a single time and 2% to 3% taken by the ten largest. The material sequenced was blood. These receptor sequences come from a woman under 30 in good health.

The chain has TRBV19 and TRBJ2-6, with TRBD1 identical over 7 bases. The V segment lost 6 bases and the J segment 4 bases; nucleotides outside the gene matches: 9. Germline V gene data show CDR1 as LNHDA and CDR2 as SQIVND (reference sequence). There are 16 residues in the CDR3. CDR3 sequence: CASSPRQGSGANVLTF. CDR3 nucleotides: TGTGCCAGTAGCCCCCGACAGGGTTCAGGGGCCAACGTCCTGACTTTC.

This clone came up once. This chain uses TRBV4-2 with TRBJ2-5; D perhaps matches TRBD1 (8 bases). The CDR3 loop spans 16 amino acids. Germline lookup yields CDR1 LGHNA and CDR2 YNFKEQ. V was cut by 3 bases and J by 5 bases, with 19 bases left in between. This chain's CDR3 is CASSQSGDRLGETQYF. Here the CDR3 DNA reads TGTGCCAGCAGCCAGAGCGGGGACAGGCTAGGGGAGACCCAGTACTTC.

The chain links TRBV5-6 to TRBJ1-2; 7 nucleotides agree with TRBD1. CDR1 and CDR2 (germline): SGHDT, YYEEEE. The CDR3 runs 12 residues. Trimming cost V 7 bases and J 9 bases; bases outside gene matches: 9. The CDR3 DNA reads TGTGCCAGCGGGGTCACAGGGGCACGCTACACCTTC. Translating it yields CASGVTGARYTF.

The chain is built from TRBV3-1 (or the pseudogene TRBV3-2) and TRBJ1-5, with D possibly TRBD1 on 6 matching bases. Germline loops: CDR1 LGHDT, CDR2 YNNKEL (reference sequence). V was pared by 1 base and J by 6 bases, with 10 bases between. The CDR3 runs 14 residues. The CDR3 region has the DNA TGTGCCAGCAGCCAAGGAGGGGGGTCTCAGCCCCAGCATTTT. This gives the protein CASSQGGGSQPQHF.

This rearrangement joins TRBV5-4 to TRBJ2-5; the D is unclear. Germline V gene lookup returns CDR1 SGHNT and CDR2 YYREEE (reference sequence). This CDR3 is 12 amino acids long. The V gene lost 1 base and the J gene lost 5 bases, with 6 bases spanning the gap. CDR3 sequence (DNA): TGTGCCAGCAGCTTGAGTTTGGAGACCCAGTACTTC. Translation gives CASSLSLETQYF.

The J gene is TRBJ2-1, the V gene TRBV28; 8 bases are shared with TRBD2. The CDR3 sequence is 14 residues long. With V trimmed by 7 bases and J by 4 bases, 6 bases remained unmatched. The germline gives CDR1 MDHEN, CDR2 SYDVKM. The CDR3 loop reads CASISGGQYNEQFF. Written as DNA, the CDR3 is TGTGCCAGCATCAGCGGGGGCCAGTACAATGAGCAGTTCTTC.

Here the CDR3 DNA reads TGTGCCAGCAGCCTCCCCGGCGCGATCCCCGGGGAGCTGTTTTTT. Translating it yields CASSLPGAIPGELFF. The genes are TRBV11-2 and TRBJ2-2; D not certain. The V gene's germline CDR1 is SGHAT and CDR2 FQNNGV. Trimming removed 5 bases from V and 6 bases from J, with 16 bases in between. The CDR3 is made up of 15 amino acids. Combining the CDR3 with reference TRBV11-2 and TRBJ2-2 gives the whole variable domain EAGVAQSPRYKIIEKRQSVAFWCNPISGHATLYWYQQILGQGPKLLIQFQNNGVVDDSQLPKDRFSAERLKGVDSTLKIQPAKLEDSAVYLCASSLPGAIPGELFFGEGSRLTVL.

The chain employs TRBV28 and TRBJ1-3; possible D gene TRBD1, 5 bases. The CDR3 is 14 residues long. The germline gives CDR1 MDHEN, CDR2 SYDVKM. With 5 bases removed from V and 3 bases from J, the gap between germline ends came to 11 bases. The CDR3 loop reads CASSTRDYGNTIYF. The CDR3 DNA follows: TGTGCCAGCAGTACCAGGGACTATGGAAACACCATATATTTT.

This CDR3 reads CASSSEDRAMSPLHF. The CDR3 bases are TGTGCCAGCAGTTCCGAGGACAGGGCTATGTCACCCCTCCACTTT. The chain employs TRBV6-5 and TRBJ1-6, with 8 bases lining up with TRBD1. V gave up 4 bases and J gave up 10 bases; unmatched junction bases: 9. Germline loops: CDR1 MNHEY, CDR2 SVGAGI. This CDR3 spans 15 amino acids.

This rearrangement joins TRBV7-8 to TRBJ2-2; D is undetermined. CDR3 size: 15 residues. Trimming stripped 1 base from V and 4 bases from J, with 10 bases between. The V gene's germline CDR1 is SGHVS and CDR2 FQNEAQ. The chain's CDR3 is CASSLGVGLTGELFF. CDR3 nucleotides: TGTGCCAGCAGCTTAGGCGTAGGGCTCACCGGGGAGCTGTTTTTT.

The chain uses TRBV18 and TRBJ2-1, with D maybe TRBD1 (5 bases). Trimming removed 3 bases at V and 10 bases at J, with 10 bases between. The germline V gene has CDR1 KGHSH and CDR2 LQKENI. The CDR3 loop spans 12 amino acids. DNA for the CDR3: TGTGCCAGCTCACCCGCAGGGTACGAGCAGTTCTTC. This translates into CASSPAGYEQFF. Complete variable domain (other parts from reference TRBV18 and TRBJ2-1): NAGVMQNPRHLVRRRGQEARLRCSPMKGHSHVYWYRQLPEEGLKFMVYLQKENIIDESGMPKERFSAEFPKEGPSILRIQQVVRGDSAAYFCASSPAGYEQFFGPGTRLTVL.

The chain employs TRBV4-3 and TRBJ2-1; D possibly corresponds to TRBD2 (6 bases). CDR3 length: 15 residues. CDR1 and CDR2 (germline): LGHNA, YSLEER. The V end was cut by 0 bases, the J end by 6 bases, with 12 bases between. Here the CDR3 DNA reads TGCGCCAGCAGCCAAGACAAGTGGGGGGTCAATGAGCAGTTCTTC. It yields the protein CASSQDKWGVNEQFF.

J is TRBJ2-3 and V is TRBV5-1; 11 bases line up with TRBD2. Trimming at V came to 4 bases and at J to 6 bases, leaving 7 bases not matched to a gene. Germline CDR1 SGHRS, CDR2 YFSETQ. CDR3 length: 15 residues. CDR3 DNA: TGCGCCAGCAGCGCAACTAGCGGGGGCGTGGATACGCAGTATTTT. It translates to CASSATSGGVDTQYF.

V and J are TRBV6-5 and TRBJ1-1; 7 bases map to TRBD1. The CDR3 runs 16 residues. Germline trimming cut 2 bases from V and 1 base from J; bases unmatched to any gene: 7. Germline V gene data show CDR1 as MNHEY and CDR2 as SVGAGI. The CDR3 is CASSYLTGASNTEAFF. In DNA form, the CDR3 reads TGTGCCAGCAGTTACCTAACAGGGGCTTCGAACACTGAAGCTTTCTTT.

The rearrangement uses TRBV4-1 and TRBJ2-7, with TRBD1 identical over 9 bases. J was trimmed by 3 bases and V by 0 bases; bases with no gene match: 3. CDR1 and CDR2 (germline): MGHRA, YSYEKL. CDR3 length: 15 amino acids. DNA of the CDR3: TGCGCCAGCAGCCAAGAGGAGACAGGGGGCTACGAGCAGTACTTC. Its protein product is CASSQEETGGYEQYF.

CDR3 sequence: CASSADTGIGADTQYF. CDR3 in DNA: TGCGCCAGCAGCGCCGACACCGGGATTGGGGCAGATACGCAGTATTTT. The genes are TRBV5-1 and TRBJ2-3, with D tentatively TRBD2 (5 bases). Deletions cut 4 bases from V and 4 bases from J, with 19 bases between. Germline CDR1 SGHRS, CDR2 YFSETQ. The CDR3 is 16 residues long.

The V gene is TRBV19, the J gene TRBJ2-7; no clear D. This CDR3 is built from 15 residues. The germline V gene has CDR1 LNHDA and CDR2 SQIVND (reference sequence). Deletions cut 1 base from V and 2 bases from J, with 12 bases between. DNA of the CDR3: TGTGCCAGTAGTATAGGTCAGTTCGAGGCCTACGAGCAGTACTTC. Translation: CASSIGQFEAYEQYF.

The rearrangement links TRBV4-1 to TRBJ1-1; D not certain. The germline CDR1 and CDR2 sequences are MGHRA and YSYEKL. This CDR3 spans 14 amino acids. With 4 bases removed from V and 1 base from J, the gap between germline ends came to 10 bases. The CDR3 DNA reads TGCGCCAGCAGCCCAATCGAGAGGAACACTGAAGCTTTCTTT. Translated, it gives CASSPIERNTEAFF.

CDR3 loop: CASRDYNNEQFF. The CDR3 DNA sequence: TGTGCCAGCAGGGACTATAACAATGAGCAGTTCTTC. The chain is built from TRBV12-3 or TRBV12-4 and TRBJ2-1; maybe TRBD2 (6 bases). The CDR3 runs to 12 residues. V gave up 6 bases and J gave up 5 bases, with 8 bases separating them.

The chain joins TRBV28 to TRBJ2-6, with 7 bases matching TRBD1. V gave up 4 bases and J gave up 0 bases; unmatched junction bases: 3. Germline CDR1 and CDR2: MDHEN and SYDVKM. This CDR3 has 16 amino acids. CDR3 amino acids: CASSSGQSSGANVLTF. The CDR3, as DNA: TGTGCCAGCAGTTCGGGACAGAGCTCTGGGGCCAACGTCCTGACTTTC.

In its sample, this clone was seen once. The chain uses TRBV30 and TRBJ1-4; D remains unclear. This CDR3 spans 13 amino acids. Germline CDR1 and CDR2: GTSNPN and SVGIG (reference sequence). V was pared by 3 bases and J by 5 bases, with 10 bases between. In DNA form, the CDR3 reads TGTGCCTGGAGCCCGGACGGAAATGAAAAACTGTTTTTT. Amino acids: CAWSPDGNEKLFF. The full variable domain, with the rest looked up from reference TRBV30 and TRBJ1-4, is SQTIHQWPATLVQPVGSPLSLECTVEGTSNPNLYWYRQAAGRGLQLLFYSVGIGQISSEVPQNLSASRPQDRQFILSSKKLLLSDSGFYLCAWSPDGNEKLFFGSGTQLSVL.

V gene TRBV6-1 combines with J gene TRBJ1-6; D is possibly TRBD1 (5 bases). This CDR3 spans 16 amino acids. Trimming took 1 base from V and 6 from J, leaving 13 bases between them. Per germline, CDR1 MNHNS and CDR2 SASEGT. CDR3 coding DNA: TGTGCCAGCAGTGAAGAAGTAGGGAGGGGTAATTCACCCCTCCACTTT. It encodes CASSEEVGRGNSPLHF.

The CDR3 DNA follows: TGTGCCAGCAGCGTAGGGGCGCCGGGTACCTACGAGCAGTACTTC. Encoded protein: CASSVGAPGTYEQYF. The rearrangement links TRBV9 to TRBJ2-7; D is undetermined. CDR1 is SGDLS and CDR2 is YYNGEE in the germline V gene. The CDR3 length is 15 residues. The germline V and J ends were trimmed by 0 bases and 2 bases, with 12 bases remaining between them.

The chain combines TRBV19 with TRBJ1-2; 10 bases map to TRBD1. The CDR3 runs 16 residues. Germline V gives CDR1 LNHDA, CDR2 SQIVND (reference sequence). V was clipped by 7 bases and J by 4 bases; unmatched bases: 12. This CDR3 is CASIEGTGASLYGYTF. The CDR3 region has the DNA TGTGCCAGTATTGAGGGGACAGGGGCATCCCTCTATGGCTACACCTTC.